The source of this T cell receptor beta chain is a study of shared clonotypes between healthy human individuals. Study in general: A donor's plate count was three for CD4 naive and three for CD4 memory; CD8 naive had two and CD8 memory one.

Replicate PCRs run on sorted subsets employed approximately 180 ng DNA, approximately 30,000 T cell genomes. Profiled with immunoSEQ multiplex PCR; TCRdb holds only in-frame clones, not every one. The sample includes about 2.3 million clones, roughly 90% of them seen just once. V lost 1 base and J lost 8; bases outside the gene matches: 12. CDR1 and CDR2 (germline): SGHTA, FQGTGA. The CDR3 is 17 amino acids. On this clone itself: Its antigen is unidentified.

Study outcomes and limitations: What limited the represented genetic and exposure-history diversity was the small number of donors.

The sequenced material came from naive CD4+ T cells from PBMCs. Documented subset: CD45RA+ positively selected. The genes are TRBV7-3 and TRBJ2-1; TRBD2 matches 9 bases. The sequence was obtained from a man aged 18 to 30 in good health. Some clones in this sample may be carry-over from other donors' samples. The CDR3 loop is CASSLKRASGARDEQFF. Written as DNA, the CDR3 is TGTGCCAGCAGCTTAAAAAGGGCTAGCGGGGCCCGCGATGAGCAGTTCTTC.